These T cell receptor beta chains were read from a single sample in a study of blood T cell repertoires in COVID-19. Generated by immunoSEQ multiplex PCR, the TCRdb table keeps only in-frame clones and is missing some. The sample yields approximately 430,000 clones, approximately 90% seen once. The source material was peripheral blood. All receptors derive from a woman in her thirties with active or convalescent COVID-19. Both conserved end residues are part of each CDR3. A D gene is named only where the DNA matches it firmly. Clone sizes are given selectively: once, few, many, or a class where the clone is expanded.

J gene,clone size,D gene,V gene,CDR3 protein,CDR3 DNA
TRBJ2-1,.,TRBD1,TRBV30,CAWSDDRASYNEQFF,TGTGCCTGGAGCGACGACAGGGCCTCCTACAATGAGCAGTTCTTC
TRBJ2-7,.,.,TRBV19,CASSDFNEQYF,TGTGCCAGTAGTGACTTTAACGAGCAGTACTTC
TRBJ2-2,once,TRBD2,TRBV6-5,CASGKLAGGGELFF,TGTGCCAGCGGTAAACTAGCGGGAGGTGGGGAGCTGTTTTTT
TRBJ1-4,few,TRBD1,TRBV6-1,CASSGYTGVTNEKLFF,TGTGCCAGCAGTGGATACACAGGGGTAACTAATGAAAAACTGTTTTTT
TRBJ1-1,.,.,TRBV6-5,CASSPGGKNTEAFF,TGTGCCAGCAGTCCGGGAGGAAAAAACACTGAAGCTTTCTTT
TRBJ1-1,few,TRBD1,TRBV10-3,CAIRQVPGQASMNTEAFF,TGTGCCATCCGTCAGGTTCCGGGACAGGCTTCCATGAACACTGAAGCTTTCTTT
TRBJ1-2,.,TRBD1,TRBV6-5,CASRRQGSGYGYTF,TGTGCCAGCAGAAGACAGGGTTCGGGCTATGGCTACACCTTC
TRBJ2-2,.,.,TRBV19,CASSGGRANTGELFF,TGTGCCAGTAGCGGGGGGCGCGCGAACACCGGGGAGCTGTTTTTT
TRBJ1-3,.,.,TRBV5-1,CASSLGGSSGNTIYF,TGCGCCAGCAGCTTGGGAGGATCCTCTGGAAACACCATATATTTT
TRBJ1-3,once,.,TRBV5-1,CASSPAGGAGNTIYF,TGCGCCAGCAGCCCCGCTGGGGGCGCAGGAAACACCATATATTTT
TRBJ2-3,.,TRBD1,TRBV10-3,CAISLREGAPSTDTQYF,TGTGCCATTTCCCTTCGTGAGGGGGCCCCTAGCACAGATACGCAGTATTTT
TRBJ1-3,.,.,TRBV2,CASSQAKGNTIYF,TGTGCCAGCAGTCAGGCTAAAGGAAACACCATATATTTT
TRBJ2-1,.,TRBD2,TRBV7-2,CASSPTSGAHNEQFF,TGTGCCAGCAGCCCCACTAGCGGGGCGCACAATGAGCAGTTCTTC
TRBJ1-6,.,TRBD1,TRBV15,CATSTGQGLSPLHF,TGTGCCACCAGCACAGGACAGGGCTTATCACCCCTCCACTTT
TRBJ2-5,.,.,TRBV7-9,CASSQVGGAEETQYF,TGTGCCAGCAGTCAAGTAGGGGGGGCAGAAGAGACCCAGTACTTC
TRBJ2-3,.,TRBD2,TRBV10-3,CAISNLAGVTDTQYF,TGTGCCATCAGTAACCTAGCGGGAGTAACAGATACGCAGTATTTT
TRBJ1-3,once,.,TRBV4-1,CASRRLDSGNTIYF,TGCGCCAGCCGCCGACTGGACTCTGGAAACACCATATATTTT
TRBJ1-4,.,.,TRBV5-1,CASSFGESNEKLFF,TGCGCCAGCAGCTTCGGGGAGTCTAATGAAAAACTGTTTTTT
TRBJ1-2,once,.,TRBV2,CASRTGDLNGYTF,TGTGCCAGCAGGACAGGAGACCTTAATGGCTACACCTTC
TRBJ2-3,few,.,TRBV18,CASSPVRDTQYF,TGTGCCAGCTCACCAGTTCGAGATACGCAGTATTTT
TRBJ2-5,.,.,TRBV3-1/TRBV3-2,CASSLQGGETQYF,TGTGCCAGCAGCCTACAGGGTGGAGAGACCCAGTACTTC
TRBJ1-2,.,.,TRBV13,CASSLGLGQGFGYTF,TGTGCCAGCAGCTTAGGCCTTGGGCAGGGGTTTGGCTACACCTTC
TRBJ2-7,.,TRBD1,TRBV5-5,CASSPRGTGSSYEQYF,TGTGCCAGCAGCCCCAGGGGGACAGGGTCCTCCTACGAGCAGTACTTC
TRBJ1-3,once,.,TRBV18,CASSPQGLSGNTIYF,TGTGCCAGCTCACCACAGGGGCTCTCTGGAAACACCATATATTTT
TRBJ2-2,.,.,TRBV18,CASSPRTANTGELFF,TGTGCCAGCTCACCACGGACAGCAAACACCGGGGAGCTGTTTTTT
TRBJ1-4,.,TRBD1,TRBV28,CASRGTGATNEKLFF,TGTGCCAGCAGGGGAACAGGGGCAACTAATGAAAAACTGTTTTTT
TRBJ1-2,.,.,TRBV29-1,CSGQGEGRGYGYTF,TGCAGCGGTCAAGGGGAGGGGCGCGGCTATGGCTACACCTTC
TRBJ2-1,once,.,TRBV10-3,CAISERSGEQFF,TGTGCCATCAGTGAGAGGTCAGGTGAGCAGTTCTTC
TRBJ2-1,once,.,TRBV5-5,CASSSERGGEQFF,TGTGCCAGCAGCTCAGAGAGGGGGGGGGAGCAGTTCTTC
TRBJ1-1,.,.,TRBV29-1,CSVEDWGGTEAFF,TGCAGCGTTGAGGATTGGGGGGGAACTGAAGCTTTCTTT
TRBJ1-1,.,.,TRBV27,CASSGLPVRQTNTEAFF,TGTGCCAGCAGTGGACTACCAGTTAGGCAGACGAACACTGAAGCTTTCTTT
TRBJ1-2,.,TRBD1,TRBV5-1,CASSSGQGDGYTF,TGCGCCAGCAGCTCGGGACAGGGCGATGGCTACACCTTC
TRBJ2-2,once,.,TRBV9,CASSLRGIDTGELFF,TGTGCCAGCAGCCTTAGGGGGATAGACACCGGGGAGCTGTTTTTT
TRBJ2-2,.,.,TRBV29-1,CSVRTPGELFF,TGCAGCGTTCGGACTCCCGGGGAGCTGTTTTTT
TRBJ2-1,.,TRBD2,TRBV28,CASSLFWRERSNEQFF,TGTGCCAGCAGTTTATTTTGGCGGGAGCGCTCTAATGAGCAGTTCTTC
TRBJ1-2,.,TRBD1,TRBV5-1,CASSSGTGDYGYTF,TGCGCCAGCAGCAGCGGGACAGGGGACTATGGCTACACCTTC
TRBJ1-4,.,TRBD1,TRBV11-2,CASSSPGQGDILANEKLFF,TGTGCCAGCAGCTCTCCGGGACAGGGGGATATTTTAGCTAATGAAAAACTGTTTTTT